These T cell receptor beta chains were read from a single sample in a study of blood T cell repertoires in COVID-19. Sequencing was performed with immunoSEQ multiplex PCR; in TCRdb, only in-frame clones are kept and a portion is missing. The data show about 120,000 clones, with approximately 85% seen just once and 9.5% to 13% held by the top ten. The sample comprised peripheral blood. These receptors originate from a human donor in a cohort sampled during active COVID-19. Each CDR3 is given with its conserved first and last residue. The D gene is left open where the match is weak. The listing skips clone size in some rows; elsewhere it reads once, few, many or a size class.

v_call	clone_size	d_call	j_call	cdr3_aa	cdr3_nt
TRBV15	NA	NA	TRBJ2-7	CATSRDSRGYEQYF	TGTGCCACCAGCAGAGATTCCCGGGGCTACGAGCAGTACTTC
TRBV5-1	NA	NA	TRBJ2-3	CASSPRPGGPTDTQYF	TGCGCCAGCAGCCCCCGCCCGGGGGGCCCAACAGATACGCAGTATTTT
TRBV7-2	NA	TRBD1	TRBJ2-2	CASSSYRDRDTGELFF	TGTGCCAGCAGCTCGTACCGGGACAGGGACACCGGGGAGCTGTTTTTT
TRBV28	few	NA	TRBJ1-5	CASSRHPAGVNQPQHF	TGTGCCAGCAGCAGACACCCCGCGGGCGTCAATCAGCCCCAGCATTTT
TRBV5-1	NA	TRBD2	TRBJ2-3	CASSLEASGHTDTQYF	TGCGCCAGCAGCTTGGAGGCTAGCGGGCACACAGATACGCAGTATTTT
TRBV11-2	NA	NA	TRBJ2-2	CASSPGLGYTGELFF	TGTGCCAGCAGCCCAGGCCTGGGTTACACCGGGGAGCTGTTTTTT
TRBV10-3	NA	TRBD1	TRBJ2-5	CASAAGQGKETQYF	TGTGCCAGCGCGGCTGGACAGGGGAAAGAGACCCAGTACTTC
TRBV6-5	NA	NA	TRBJ2-7	CASSYLGLGSNEQYF	TGTGCCAGCAGTTACCTTGGACTGGGGTCCAACGAGCAGTACTTC
TRBV4-3	NA	NA	TRBJ1-1	CASSQAGAEAFF	TGCGCCAGCAGCCAGGCAGGGGCAGAAGCTTTCTTT
TRBV3-1/TRBV3-2	NA	NA	TRBJ1-5	CASSQDQRGEQPQHF	TGTGCCAGCAGCCAAGATCAGCGGGGAGAGCAGCCCCAGCATTTT
TRBV9	NA	NA	TRBJ2-3	CASSVQTADTQYF	TGTGCCAGCAGCGTCCAGACAGCAGATACGCAGTATTTT
TRBV18	NA	TRBD2	TRBJ2-2	CASSPLPSGASTGELFF	TGTGCCAGCTCACCTCTCCCTAGCGGGGCCTCCACCGGGGAGCTGTTTTTT
TRBV9	once	TRBD1	TRBJ2-3	CASSPDRVPDTQYF	TGTGCCAGTTCCCCCGACAGGGTCCCCGATACGCAGTATTTT
TRBV9	NA	NA	TRBJ1-1	CASGEPTGLNTEAFF	TGTGCCAGCGGAGAACCAACAGGTCTGAACACTGAAGCTTTCTTT
TRBV2	NA	NA	TRBJ2-6	CASRLNGANVLTF	TGTGCCAGCAGATTAAATGGGGCCAACGTCCTGACTTTC
TRBV6-2/TRBV6-3	NA	NA	TRBJ2-1	CASSYLASSDEQFF	TGTGCCAGCAGTTACCTCGCTAGCAGCGATGAGCAGTTCTTC
TRBV7-6	NA	TRBD1	TRBJ1-6	CASSFGQGGESPLHF	TGTGCCAGCAGCTTCGGACAGGGAGGTGAATCACCCCTCCACTTT
TRBV19	NA	NA	TRBJ2-5	CASSQPGLPRKTQYF	TGTGCCAGTAGTCAACCGGGACTCCCAAGGAAGACCCAGTACTTC
TRBV29-1	NA	TRBD2	TRBJ2-1	CSVRAGGGEQFF	TGCAGCGTCCGAGCGGGGGGAGGGGAGCAGTTCTTC
TRBV5-1	NA	NA	TRBJ1-1	CASSFAGENTEAFF	TGCGCCAGCAGCTTCGCGGGGGAGAACACTGAAGCTTTCTTT
TRBV7-9	few	TRBD2	TRBJ2-3	CASSLAGLAGVPLPSTQYF	TGTGCCAGCAGCTTAGCGGGACTAGCGGGGGTCCCCCTACCCAGTACGCAGTATTTT
TRBV27	few	NA	TRBJ1-2	CASSQGVGYTF	TGTGCCAGCAGTCAAGGGGTTGGCTACACCTTC
TRBV10-1	NA	TRBD1	TRBJ2-3	CASSPRQGDTQYF	TGCGCCAGCAGCCCCAGACAGGGGGATACGCAGTATTTT
TRBV11-2	NA	TRBD1	TRBJ1-1	CATKLTGTFEAFF	TGTGCCACTAAATTGACAGGGACATTCGAAGCTTTCTTT
TRBV2	NA	NA	TRBJ2-5	CASSKNRVETQYF	TGTGCCAGCAGTAAGAACAGGGTAGAGACCCAGTACTTC
TRBV5-1	NA	TRBD2	TRBJ2-3	CASSWGAGESTDTQYF	TGCGCCAGCAGCTGGGGAGCGGGGGAAAGCACAGATACGCAGTATTTT
TRBV5-8	NA	TRBD1	TRBJ1-5	CASSLLGQSYQPQHF	TGTGCCAGCAGCCTGCTGGGACAGAGCTATCAGCCCCAGCATTTT
TRBV24-1	once	NA	TRBJ2-3	CATSDTRQGTDTQYF	TGTGCCACCAGTGATACTCGACAGGGCACAGATACGCAGTATTTT
TRBV12-3/TRBV12-4	NA	TRBD1	TRBJ1-2	CASSPGQDYGYTF	TGTGCCAGCAGTCCGGGACAGGACTATGGCTACACCTTC
TRBV5-1	NA	TRBD1	TRBJ2-3	CASSAGQGARDTQYF	TGCGCCAGCAGCGCCGGACAGGGGGCGAGAGATACGCAGTATTTT
TRBV4-1	many	NA	TRBJ1-2	CASSQGLGPGYGYTF	TGCGCCAGCAGCCAAGGTTTAGGTCCGGGCTATGGCTACACCTTC
TRBV11-2	NA	NA	TRBJ1-3	CASSSRPGEISGNTIYF	TGTGCCAGCAGCTCGAGACCAGGGGAAATATCTGGAAACACCATATATTTT
TRBV5-6	NA	TRBD1	TRBJ1-4	CASSLAGTETNEKLFF	TGTGCCAGCAGCTTGGCTGGGACAGAGACGAATGAAAAACTGTTTTTT
TRBV6-2/TRBV6-3	NA	NA	TRBJ2-6	CASSTTVSGANVLTF	TGTGCCAGCAGTACGACAGTCTCTGGGGCCAACGTCCTGACTTTC
TRBV7-2	NA	NA	TRBJ1-2	CASSLAPRTALYGYTF	TGTGCCAGCAGCTTGGCGCCCCGGACAGCATTATATGGCTACACCTTC
TRBV6-5	NA	NA	TRBJ1-6	CASSYGQTYNSPLHF	TGTGCCAGCAGTTACGGGCAGACCTATAATTCACCCCTCCACTTT
TRBV5-4	NA	TRBD2	TRBJ2-2	CASSSGGASGELFF	TGTGCCAGCAGTAGCGGGGGGGCATCCGGGGAGCTGTTTTTT
TRBV9	NA	NA	TRBJ2-7	CASSPAGGGEQYF	TGTGCCAGCAGCCCAGCCGGGGGAGGAGAGCAGTACTTC
TRBV11-2	NA	NA	TRBJ1-6	CASSSLRGLGVNSPLHF	TGTGCCAGCAGCTCTCTTAGGGGACTCGGTGTTAATTCACCCCTCCACTTT
TRBV18	NA	NA	TRBJ1-3	CASSPLGETGNTIYF	TGTGCCAGCTCACCTCTAGGTGAAACTGGAAACACCATATATTTT
TRBV24-1	once	TRBD1	TRBJ2-5	CATSDYQGAQETQYF	TGTGCCACCAGTGATTATCAGGGGGCCCAAGAGACCCAGTACTTC
TRBV9	NA	TRBD1	TRBJ2-3	CASSVDSGQGPTDTQYF	TGTGCCAGCAGCGTAGATTCGGGACAGGGGCCCACAGATACGCAGTATTTT
TRBV7-9	NA	TRBD1	TRBJ2-5	CAGDRGQETQYF	TGTGCCGGCGACAGGGGCCAAGAGACCCAGTACTTC
TRBV5-1	many	TRBD1	TRBJ2-3	CASSPGQYTDTQYF	TGCGCCAGCAGCCCGGGACAGTACACAGATACGCAGTATTTT
TRBV5-5	NA	NA	TRBJ1-1	CASSFGGTEAFF	TGTGCCAGCAGCTTCGGGGGCACTGAAGCTTTCTTT
TRBV5-3	NA	NA	TRBJ2-1	CARSLVAVSATYNEQFF	TGTGCCAGAAGCTTGGTAGCGGTTAGCGCAACCTACAATGAGCAGTTCTTC
TRBV19	once	NA	TRBJ1-5	CASRWAGNDQPQHF	TGTGCCAGTAGATGGGCAGGCAACGATCAGCCCCAGCATTTT
TRBV19	NA	TRBD2	TRBJ2-1	CASSTGTSSYNEQFF	TGTGCCAGTAGTACCGGGACTAGCTCCTACAATGAGCAGTTCTTC
TRBV5-6	NA	NA	TRBJ2-1	CASSKGPGAGDEQFF	TGTGCCAGCAGCAAAGGACCGGGGGCGGGGGATGAGCAGTTCTTC
TRBV11-2	NA	TRBD1	TRBJ1-4	CASSPDRDATNEKLFF	TGTGCCAGCAGCCCAGACAGGGATGCAACTAATGAAAAACTGTTTTTT